One and the same sample provided the 20 T cell receptor beta chains below, sequenced in a study of blood T cell repertoires in COVID-19. Measured with immunoSEQ multiplex PCR; TCRdb has only the in-frame clones, and not every one. The sample yields about 210,000 clones, about nine tenths seen once. The sequencing sample was made of PBMCs or T cells enriched from blood (not recorded which). All receptors derive from a man between 18 and 29 years old with acute COVID-19.

This sequence joins TRBV7-9 and TRBJ2-1, with 15 bases lining up with TRBD2. The CDR3 consists of 16 residues. Losses at the gene ends were 5 bases for V and 9 bases for J; bases not matched to a gene: 8. Germline V CDR1 and CDR2: SEHNR, FQNEAQ (reference sequence). The CDR3 loop is CASSGTSGRIWVEQFF. In nucleotides, the CDR3 is TGTGCCAGCAGCGGGACTAGCGGGAGGATCTGGGTTGAGCAGTTCTTC.

This chain uses TRBV6-5 with TRBJ2-3, with TRBD1 identical over 8 bases. The germline V gene has CDR1 MNHEY and CDR2 SVGAGI. The CDR3 is 16 amino acids. V lost 3 bases and J lost 2; bases outside the gene matches: 7. As DNA, the CDR3 is TGTGCCAGCAGTTATAGGGCAGGGGGCAACACAGATACGCAGTATTTT. Protein product: CASSYRAGGNTDTQYF.

The V gene is TRBV19, the J gene TRBJ2-1; 8 positions agree with TRBD2. The CDR3 runs 15 residues. The germline CDR1 and CDR2 sequences are LNHDA and SQIVND (reference sequence). With 3 bases clipped from V and 8 bases from J, the junction kept 9 bases outside the gene matches. The CDR3 sequence is CASSIKRLAGHEQFF. The CDR3 nucleotides read TGTGCCAGTAGTATCAAACGGCTAGCGGGCCATGAGCAGTTCTTC.

The genes are TRBV9 and TRBJ1-2; unclear D gene. Germline V lookup: CDR1 SGDLS, CDR2 YYNGEE. The CDR3 runs to 11 residues. Trimming took 5 bases from V and 5 from J, leaving 7 bases between them. The CDR3, as DNA: TGTGCCAGCAGGAGAGCTTATGGCTACACCTTC. This sequence encodes CASRRAYGYTF.

The rearrangement joins TRBV30 to TRBJ1-2; D gene uncertain. The CDR3 is made up of 12 amino acids. Germline CDR1 reads GTSNPN; CDR2 reads SVGIG (reference sequence). V shed 7 bases and J shed 8 bases, with 17 bases lying between them. DNA for the CDR3: TGTGCCTCCTCCCTTGCGGGCTCCGGCTACACCTTC. This codes for CASSLAGSGYTF.

This clone was counted a few times. The rearrangement uses TRBV10-1 and TRBJ2-5, with D uncertain. In germline, CDR1 is WNHNN, CDR2 SYGVQD (reference sequence). Trimming took off 0 bases at V and 1 base at J, with 6 bases between the two ends. This CDR3 is built from 14 residues. The CDR3 sequence is CASSESPFQETQYF. The CDR3 DNA follows: TGCGCCAGCAGTGAGTCTCCCTTCCAAGAGACCCAGTACTTC.

This chain uses TRBV19 with TRBJ1-1; D unclear. The CDR3 has 15 amino acids. The V gene lost 3 bases and the J gene lost 3 bases, with 14 bases spanning the gap. Germline loops: CDR1 LNHDA, CDR2 SQIVND (reference sequence). The CDR3 reads CASSIEGYGDTEAFF. Here the CDR3 DNA reads TGTGCCAGTAGTATTGAGGGATACGGGGACACTGAAGCTTTCTTT.

V is TRBV11-3 and J is TRBJ1-1; D may be TRBD1 (6 bases). V dropped 5 bases and J dropped 5 bases, with 15 bases sitting between them. The CDR3 runs to 14 residues. CDR1 and CDR2 (germline): SGHNT, YENEEA. Here the CDR3 reads CASSPQGQWTEAFF. The CDR3 nucleotides are TGTGCCAGCAGCCCTCAGGGGCAGTGGACTGAAGCTTTCTTT.

The chain couples TRBV3-1 (or the pseudogene TRBV3-2) to TRBJ1-5; D perhaps matches TRBD1 (5 bases). The CDR3 length is 15 residues. Germline CDR1 reads LGHDT; CDR2 reads YNNKEL (reference sequence). Between the trimmed V and J ends, which lost 7 bases and 3 bases, there was a span of 16 bases. The CDR3 DNA reads as TGTGCCAGCACGCCCAGCTGGGGCCTCAATCAGCCCCAGCATTTT. This encodes CASTPSWGLNQPQHF.

This sequence joins TRBV30 and TRBJ2-2; 8 nucleotides agree with TRBD1. The junction had 9 bases not matched to a gene; V was cut back by 3 bases and J by 3 bases. Germline CDR1 reads GTSNPN; CDR2 reads SVGIG (reference sequence). The CDR3 loop spans 16 amino acids. CDR3 protein: CAWRDNTGGDTGELFF. In DNA form, the CDR3 reads TGTGCCTGGAGGGATAATACAGGGGGTGACACCGGGGAGCTGTTTTTT. Complete variable domain (other parts from reference TRBV30 and TRBJ2-2): SQTIHQWPATLVQPVGSPLSLECTVEGTSNPNLYWYRQAAGRGLQLLFYSVGIGQISSEVPQNLSASRPQDRQFILSSKKLLLSDSGFYLCAWRDNTGGDTGELFFGEGSRLTVL.

This clone appeared once. V gene TRBV9 combines with J gene TRBJ2-1; D gene ambiguous. CDR1 and CDR2 (germline): SGDLS, YYNGEE. Trimming took 3 bases from V and 9 from J, leaving 13 bases between them. The CDR3 consists of 13 residues. The DNA of the CDR3 is TGTGCCAGCAGCGGGCACAGTAGAACTGAGCAGTTCTTC. As protein: CASSGHSRTEQFF.

The genes are TRBV7-8 and TRBJ2-3; the match to TRBD2 covers 11 bases. Per the germline V gene, CDR1 is SGHVS and CDR2 is FQNEAQ. J lost 5 bases, V lost 5 bases, and 9 bases had no gene match. The CDR3 runs to 16 residues. The CDR3 region has the DNA TGTGCCAGCAGCGCTAGAACTAGCGGGAGCGGAGATACGCAGTATTTT. It is translated as CASSARTSGSGDTQYF.

This chain uses TRBV19 with TRBJ1-2; D possibly corresponds to TRBD1 (5 bases). The CDR3 is 13 residues long. V was cut by 8 bases and J by 4 bases, with 14 bases left in between. The V gene's germline CDR1 is LNHDA and CDR2 SQIVND (reference sequence). The CDR3 loop is CASASGGGYGYTF. CDR3 nucleotides: TGTGCCAGTGCATCCGGGGGGGGCTATGGCTACACCTTC. Drawing the rest from reference TRBV19 and TRBJ1-2, the complete variable domain is DGGITQSPKYLFRKEGQNVTLSCEQNLNHDAMYWYRQDPGQGLRLIYYSQIVNDFQKGDIAEGYSVSREKKESFPLTVTSAQKNPTAFYLCASASGGGYGYTFGSGTRLTVV.

The chain employs TRBV19 and TRBJ2-3; D may be TRBD1 (6 bases). Trimming removed 10 bases at V and 3 bases at J, with 20 bases between. Germline CDR1 LNHDA, CDR2 SQIVND (reference sequence). This CDR3 has 15 amino acids. The CDR3 DNA follows: TGTGCCACGCATAGCCACCAAAGGGGGACAGATACGCAGTATTTT. Protein product: CATHSHQRGTDTQYF.

The V and J genes are TRBV19 and TRBJ1-6, with a tentative D call TRBD1 (5 bases). Germline V CDR1 and CDR2: LNHDA, SQIVND (reference sequence). The CDR3 spans 17 residues. With 4 bases removed from V and 0 bases from J, the gap between germline ends came to 13 bases. DNA of the CDR3: TGTGCCAGTAGTACTCGGGACTGGAGCTCCTATAATTCACCCCTCCACTTT. Translating it yields CASSTRDWSSYNSPLHF.

At least ten counts were recorded for this clone. The chain couples TRBV27 to TRBJ1-1; TRBD1 might be the D (6 bases). This CDR3 comprises 24 residues. Germline V gene sequence: CDR1 MNHEY, CDR2 SMNVEV (reference sequence). The germline V and J ends were trimmed by 3 bases and 1 base, with 39 bases remaining between them. CDR3 sequence: CASSFRMPLDLRGGGEARNTEAFF. The CDR3 DNA follows: TGTGCCAGCAGTTTCCGAATGCCCCTAGATCTCCGGGGGGGCGGGGAGGCTAGGAACACTGAAGCTTTCTTT.

A single count supports this clone. The rearrangement joins TRBV6-2 or TRBV6-3 to TRBJ1-5; 7 bases align to TRBD1. The length of the CDR3 is 16 residues. V lost 6 bases and J lost 9; bases outside the gene matches: 17. The germline V gene has CDR1 MNHEY and CDR2 SVGEGT. The CDR3 bases are TGTGCCAGCAGACCTATCACAGGGGCCCCCTTTAGGCCCCAGCATTTT. It yields the protein CASRPITGAPFRPQHF.

This clone turned up a few times. V and J are TRBV10-3 and TRBJ2-1; 14 bases are shared with TRBD2. Germline values: CDR1 ENHRY, CDR2 SYGVKD. This CDR3 has 16 residues. The V segment lost 0 bases and the J segment 9 bases; nucleotides outside the gene matches: 4. CDR3 nucleotide sequence: TGTGCCATCAGTGAGTCGGGACTAGCGGGAGAGGGTGAGCAGTTCTTC. It translates to CAISESGLAGEGEQFF.

This clone has a single count. The chain combines TRBV19 with TRBJ2-3; possibly TRBD2 for D (5 bases). Germline V gene data show CDR1 as LNHDA and CDR2 as SQIVND (reference sequence). There are 14 residues in the CDR3. The ends were cut back, 3 bases at V and 4 bases at J, with 11 bases in the middle. CDR3 loop: CASSISRESDTQYF. As DNA, the CDR3 is TGTGCCAGTAGTATTTCGAGGGAATCAGATACGCAGTATTTT.

The gene calls are TRBV9 and TRBJ1-3; 8 nucleotides line up with TRBD1. Germline CDR1 reads SGDLS; CDR2 reads YYNGEE. CDR3 length: 18 amino acids. The J segment lost 4 bases and the V segment lost 0 bases, leaving 12 bases of the junction unmatched. CDR3 sequence: CASSVDGRGRFSGNTIYF. For the CDR3, the DNA is TGTGCCAGCAGCGTAGATGGCAGGGGGCGATTTTCCGGAAACACCATATATTTT.